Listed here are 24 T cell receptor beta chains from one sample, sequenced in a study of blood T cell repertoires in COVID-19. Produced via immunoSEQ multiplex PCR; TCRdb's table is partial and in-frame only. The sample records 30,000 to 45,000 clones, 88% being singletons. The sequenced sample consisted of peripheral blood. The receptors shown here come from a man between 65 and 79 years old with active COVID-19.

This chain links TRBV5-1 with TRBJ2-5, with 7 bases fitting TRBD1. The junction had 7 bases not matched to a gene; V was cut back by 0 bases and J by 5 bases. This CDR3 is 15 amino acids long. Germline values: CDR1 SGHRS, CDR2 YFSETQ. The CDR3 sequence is CASSLDRGDKETQYF. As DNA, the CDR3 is TGCGCCAGCAGCTTGGACAGGGGCGATAAGGAGACCCAGTACTTC. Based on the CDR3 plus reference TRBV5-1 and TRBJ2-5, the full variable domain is KAGVTQTPRYLIKTRGQQVTLSCSPISGHRSVSWYQQTPGQGLQFLFEYFSETQRNKGNFPGRFSGRQFSNSRSEMNVSTLELGDSALYLCASSLDRGDKETQYFGPGTRLLVL.

The DNA of the CDR3 is TGTGCCAGCAGCTTATTCGCAGGCGGGGAGCTGTTTTTT. It is translated as CASSLFAGGELFF. The rearrangement uses TRBV7-3 and TRBJ2-2; D is uncertain. CDR3 length equals 13 residues. Trimming pared 2 bases from V and 7 bases from J, leaving 8 bases between. In germline, CDR1 is SGHTA, CDR2 FQGTGA.

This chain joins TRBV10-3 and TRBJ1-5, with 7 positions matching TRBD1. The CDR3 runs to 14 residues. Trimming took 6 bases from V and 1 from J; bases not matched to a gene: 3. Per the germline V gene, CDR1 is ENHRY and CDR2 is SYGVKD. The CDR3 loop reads CAISLTGSNQPQHF. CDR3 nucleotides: TGTGCCATCAGCCTGACAGGGAGCAATCAGCCCCAGCATTTT.

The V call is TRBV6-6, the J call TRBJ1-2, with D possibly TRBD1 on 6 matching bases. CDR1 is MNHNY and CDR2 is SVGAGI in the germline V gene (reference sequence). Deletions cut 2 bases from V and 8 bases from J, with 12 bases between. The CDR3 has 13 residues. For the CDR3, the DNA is TGTGCCAGCAGTTACGGGGGGGCTTGGGGCTACACCTTC. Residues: CASSYGGAWGYTF.

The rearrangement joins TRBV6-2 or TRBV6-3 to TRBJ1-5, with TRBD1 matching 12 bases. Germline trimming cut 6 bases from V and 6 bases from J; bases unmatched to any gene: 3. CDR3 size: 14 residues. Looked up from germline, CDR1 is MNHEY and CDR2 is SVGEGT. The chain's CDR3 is CASSGTGGGQPQHF. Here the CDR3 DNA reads TGTGCCAGCAGCGGGACAGGGGGCGGTCAGCCCCAGCATTTT.

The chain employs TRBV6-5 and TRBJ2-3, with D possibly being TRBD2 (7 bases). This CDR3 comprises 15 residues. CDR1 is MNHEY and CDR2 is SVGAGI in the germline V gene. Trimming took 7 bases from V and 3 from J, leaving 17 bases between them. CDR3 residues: CASNRGAAQTDTQYF. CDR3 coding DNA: TGTGCCAGCAATCGGGGGGCAGCTCAAACAGATACGCAGTATTTT.

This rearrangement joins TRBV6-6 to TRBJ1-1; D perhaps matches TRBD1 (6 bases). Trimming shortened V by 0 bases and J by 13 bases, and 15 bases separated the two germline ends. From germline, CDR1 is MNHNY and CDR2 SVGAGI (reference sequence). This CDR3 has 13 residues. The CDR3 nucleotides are TGTGCCAGCAGTTACTCGCCGGGACAAGGAAATTTCTTT. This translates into CASSYSPGQGNFF.

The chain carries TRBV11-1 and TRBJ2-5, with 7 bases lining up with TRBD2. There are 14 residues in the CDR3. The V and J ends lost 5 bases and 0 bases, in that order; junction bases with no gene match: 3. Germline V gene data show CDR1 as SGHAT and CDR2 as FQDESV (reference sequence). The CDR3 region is CASSQRGNQETQYF. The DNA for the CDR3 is TGTGCCAGCAGCCAGCGGGGTAACCAAGAGACCCAGTACTTC.

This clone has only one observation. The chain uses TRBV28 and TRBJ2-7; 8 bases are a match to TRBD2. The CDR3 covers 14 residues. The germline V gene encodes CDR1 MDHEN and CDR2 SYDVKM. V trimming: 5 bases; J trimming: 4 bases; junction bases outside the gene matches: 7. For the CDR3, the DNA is TGTGCCAGCAGTCCCGGGACTAGTCTTTACGAGCAGTACTTC. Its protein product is CASSPGTSLYEQYF.

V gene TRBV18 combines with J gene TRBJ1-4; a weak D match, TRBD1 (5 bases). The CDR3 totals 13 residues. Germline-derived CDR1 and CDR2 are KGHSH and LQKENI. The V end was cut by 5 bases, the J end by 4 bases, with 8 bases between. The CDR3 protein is CASSEGVNEKLFF. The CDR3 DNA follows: TGTGCCAGCTCAGAAGGGGTTAATGAAAAACTGTTTTTT.

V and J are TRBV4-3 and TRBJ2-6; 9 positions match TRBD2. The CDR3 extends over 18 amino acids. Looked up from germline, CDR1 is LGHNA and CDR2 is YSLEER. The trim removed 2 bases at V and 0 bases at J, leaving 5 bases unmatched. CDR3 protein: CASSQTAGGDSGANVLTF. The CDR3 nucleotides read TGCGCCAGCAGCCAAACAGCGGGGGGAGACTCTGGGGCCAACGTCCTGACTTTC.

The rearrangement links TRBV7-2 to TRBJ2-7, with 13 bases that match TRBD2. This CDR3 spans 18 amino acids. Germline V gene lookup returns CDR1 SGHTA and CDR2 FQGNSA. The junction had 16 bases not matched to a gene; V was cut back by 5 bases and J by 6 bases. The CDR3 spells CASSPPGLTSGGAGEQYF. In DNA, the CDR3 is TGTGCCAGCAGCCCCCCGGGACTTACTAGCGGGGGGGCGGGCGAGCAGTACTTC.

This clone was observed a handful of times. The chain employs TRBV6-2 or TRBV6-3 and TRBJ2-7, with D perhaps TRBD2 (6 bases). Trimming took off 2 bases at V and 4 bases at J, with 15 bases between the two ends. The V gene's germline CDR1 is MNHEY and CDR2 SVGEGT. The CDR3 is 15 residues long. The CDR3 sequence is CASSYRGLQPYEQYF. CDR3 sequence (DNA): TGTGCCAGCAGTTACCGGGGACTCCAACCTTACGAGCAGTACTTC.

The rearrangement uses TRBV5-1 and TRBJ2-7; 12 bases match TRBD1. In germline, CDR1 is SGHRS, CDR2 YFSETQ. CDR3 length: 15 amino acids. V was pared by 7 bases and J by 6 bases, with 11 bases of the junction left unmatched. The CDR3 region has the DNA TGCGCCAGCTCTTATACCGGGACAGGGGGCAGCGAGCAGTACTTC. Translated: CASSYTGTGGSEQYF.

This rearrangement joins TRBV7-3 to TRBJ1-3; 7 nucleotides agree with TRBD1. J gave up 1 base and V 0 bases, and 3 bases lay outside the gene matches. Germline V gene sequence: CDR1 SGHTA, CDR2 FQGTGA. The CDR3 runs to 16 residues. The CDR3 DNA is TGTGCCAGCAGCTTAACCGGGACAGTATCTGGAAACACCATATATTTT. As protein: CASSLTGTVSGNTIYF.

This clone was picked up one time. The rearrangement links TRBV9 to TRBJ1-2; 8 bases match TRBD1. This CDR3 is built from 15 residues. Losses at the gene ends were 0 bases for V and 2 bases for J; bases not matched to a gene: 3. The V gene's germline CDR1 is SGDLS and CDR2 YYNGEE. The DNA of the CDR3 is TGTGCCAGCAGCGTAGGGACAGGGAACAACTATGGCTACACCTTC. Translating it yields CASSVGTGNNYGYTF.

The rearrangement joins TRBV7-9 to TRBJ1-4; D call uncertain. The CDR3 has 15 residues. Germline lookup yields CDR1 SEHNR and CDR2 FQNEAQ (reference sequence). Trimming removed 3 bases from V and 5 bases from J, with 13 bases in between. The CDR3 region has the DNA TGTGCCAGCAGCTTTGAACCTACCCCAAATGAAAAACTGTTTTTT. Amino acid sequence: CASSFEPTPNEKLFF.

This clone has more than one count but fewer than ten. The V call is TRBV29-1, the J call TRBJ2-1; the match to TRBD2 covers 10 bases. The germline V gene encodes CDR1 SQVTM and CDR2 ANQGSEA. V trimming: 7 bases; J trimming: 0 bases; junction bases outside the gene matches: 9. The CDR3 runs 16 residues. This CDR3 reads CSGNVERGGSYNEQFF. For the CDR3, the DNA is TGCAGCGGCAACGTAGAGCGGGGGGGCTCCTACAATGAGCAGTTCTTC.

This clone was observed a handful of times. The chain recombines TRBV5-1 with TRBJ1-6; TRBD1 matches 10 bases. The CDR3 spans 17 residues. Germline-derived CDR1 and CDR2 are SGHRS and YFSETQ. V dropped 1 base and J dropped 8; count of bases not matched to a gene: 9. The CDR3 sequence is CASSLTGTGAVDSPLHF. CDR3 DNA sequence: TGCGCCAGCAGCTTGACCGGGACAGGGGCTGTGGATTCACCCCTCCACTTT.

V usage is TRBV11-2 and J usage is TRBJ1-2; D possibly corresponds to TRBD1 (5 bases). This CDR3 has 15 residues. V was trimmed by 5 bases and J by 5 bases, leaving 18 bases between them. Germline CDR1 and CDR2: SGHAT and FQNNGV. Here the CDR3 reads CASSPVGATGYGYTF. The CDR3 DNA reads TGTGCCAGCAGCCCGGTAGGGGCTACTGGGTATGGCTACACCTTC.

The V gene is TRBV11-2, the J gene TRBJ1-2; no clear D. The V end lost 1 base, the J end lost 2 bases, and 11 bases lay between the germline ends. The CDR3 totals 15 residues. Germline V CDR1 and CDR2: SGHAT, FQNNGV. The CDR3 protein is CASSLVRGGNYGYTF. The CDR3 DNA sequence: TGTGCCAGCAGCTTAGTTCGCGGAGGCAACTATGGCTACACCTTC.

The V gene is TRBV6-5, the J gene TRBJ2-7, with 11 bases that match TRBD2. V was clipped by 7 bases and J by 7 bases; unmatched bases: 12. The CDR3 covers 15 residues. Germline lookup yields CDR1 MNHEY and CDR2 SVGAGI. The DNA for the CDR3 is TGTGCCAGCACCCGGGAGACTAGCGGGATATGGGAGCAGTACTTC. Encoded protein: CASTRETSGIWEQYF.

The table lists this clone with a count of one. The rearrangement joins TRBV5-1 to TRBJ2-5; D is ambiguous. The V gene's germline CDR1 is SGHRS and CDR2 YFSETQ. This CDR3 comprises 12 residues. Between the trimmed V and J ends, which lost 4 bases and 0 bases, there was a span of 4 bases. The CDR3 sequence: CASSENQETQYF. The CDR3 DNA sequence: TGCGCCAGCAGCGAGAACCAAGAGACCCAGTACTTC.

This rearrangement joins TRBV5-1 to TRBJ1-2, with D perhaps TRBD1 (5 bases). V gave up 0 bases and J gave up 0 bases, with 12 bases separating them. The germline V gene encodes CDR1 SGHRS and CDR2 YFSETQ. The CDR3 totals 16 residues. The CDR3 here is CASSLAGGVSNYGYTF. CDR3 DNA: TGCGCCAGCAGCTTGGCCGGGGGGGTTTCTAACTATGGCTACACCTTC.